This T cell receptor beta chain was profiled in a study of beta chain features in type 1 diabetes listed by TCRdb under 2018. At the level of the whole study: Patients and healthy donors did not differ in mean age, gender distribution, total cell number or subset yield. A total of roughly 99 million sorted cells were examined across all samples, and the number of cells per subset was strongly correlated with RNA yield. Regulatory and stem cell-like memory subsets were isolated from only 8 patients and 8 healthy donors, whereas naive and central memory subsets came from all 28 donors. The study compared TCRB repertoires of sorted circulating CD4+ T cell subsets between recently diagnosed type 1 diabetes patients and matched healthy donors. Overall study outcomes, separate from this receptor: At VDJ recombination sites, type 1 diabetes patients had fewer insertions and more deleted nucleotides, which implies abnormalities in thymic rearrangement. Because cDNA was sequenced instead of genomic DNA, highly expressing activated cells could be over-represented, though the groups showed no difference in activation or CD3 levels. The naive, central memory and regulatory TCRB repertoires appeared to resemble one another more closely among patients than among healthy donors. Type 1 diabetes patients showed a moderate but significant shortening of TCRB CDR3 length in all four CD4+ subsets. Shorter templates might be favored by PCR, yet because patient and control samples were amplified and corrected together, any such skew would affect both groups equally. Only small numbers of individuals were included in the HLA sub-analyses, which left unresolved whether HLA type had any influence on TCRB rearrangement.

A single peripheral blood draw of around 0.11 L on average was collected from each donor into heparinised tubes. A BD FACSAria II and a panel including CD45RO, CCR7, CD25, CD127, CD95 and CD27 were used to sort naive, central memory, regulatory and stem cell-like memory CD4+ T cells. Purity was above 95% for every sorted population. Right away, PBMCs were isolated by Lymphoprep density gradient centrifugation and were stained directly, with no culture step. To minimize batch effects, samples were stained and sorted in pairs, one healthy donor with one patient per experiment. This clone showed up just a few times. Its binding antigen is unknown. The record has no base qualities; no much larger clone is one base away. The entire amount of isolated RNA was reverse transcribed using the High Capacity cDNA Reverse Transcription Kit, so the sequenced TCRB transcripts were expressed ones. Deep immunoSEQ sequencing was applied to naive, central memory and regulatory T cell samples, giving an average of about 3.4 million total reads per sample. Sorted cells were lysed in RLT buffer, and RNA was extracted using DNase-treated RNeasy Micro or Mini kits according to cell number. Each cell subset was processed separately to prevent cross-contamination, with patient and healthy donor samples processed together. Using the immunoSEQ multiplex PCR, TCRB sequences were amplified from cDNA into 87-bp fragments spanning the CDR3 region. The amplicons were sequenced using the Illumina HiSeq platform. Turning to the authors' computational methods: Synthetic template baselines were used to correct PCR bias computationally, reads within Hamming distance 2 were collapsed together, and singletons that could not be merged were discarded. Reads were aligned against IMGT so that V, D and J genes, CDR3 length and insertions or deletions at six rearrangement sites could be assigned. Within each subset, clonotype counts were normalized to the number of sorted cells before true diversity and Gini coefficients were calculated with the tcR R package. The overlap coefficient, calculated on TCRB nucleotide sequences, was used to quantify repertoire sharing. As a proxy for the pre-selection repertoire, out-of-frame TCRB sequences from naive cells were analyzed. TCRdb obtained this table from immuneACCESS and retained in-frame rearrangements with V and J assigned. These tables miss some clones; where compared with another copy, unresolved V genes account for less than half of the shortfall, and the remainder is unexplained. V and J calls and clone size come straight from that table; D and trimming were deduced from the DNA. This sample gives hundreds of thousands of clones in total; roughly 13% of them show up just once. Roughly 0.04% of the sample lies in the top ten.

Material: naive CD4+ T cells from blood. Read against the paper, the sample's cell subset or site label means: true naive CD4+ T cells. This receptor was identified in a man aged 25 to 40 in good health.

The nucleotide sequence is TGTGCCAGCTCATCCTCGGGGAGAACGGGACAGCCCCAGCATTTT. Its amino acids are CASSSSGRTGQPQHF. The rearranged chain carries TRBV18 and TRBJ1-5, with the D gene too uncertain to name. V was cut back by 5 bases and J by 7 bases, leaving a gap of 18 bases between them. CDR1 is given as KGHSH and CDR2 as LQKENI, both from the germline V gene. From the cysteine up to the phenylalanine, the CDR3 has a length of 15 residues. Just CDR3 DNA is preserved here, 45 bases in frame from base 1.